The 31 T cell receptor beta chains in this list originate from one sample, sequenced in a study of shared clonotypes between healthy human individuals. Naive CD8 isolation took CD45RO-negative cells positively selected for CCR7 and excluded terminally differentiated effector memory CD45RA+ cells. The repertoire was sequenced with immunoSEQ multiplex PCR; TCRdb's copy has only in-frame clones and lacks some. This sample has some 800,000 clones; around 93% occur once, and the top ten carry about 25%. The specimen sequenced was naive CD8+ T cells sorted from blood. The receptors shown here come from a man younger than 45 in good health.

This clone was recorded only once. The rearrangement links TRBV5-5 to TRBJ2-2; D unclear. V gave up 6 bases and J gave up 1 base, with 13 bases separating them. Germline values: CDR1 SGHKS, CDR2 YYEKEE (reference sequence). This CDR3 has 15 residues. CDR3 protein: CASIDGDWNTGELFF. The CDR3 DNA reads TGTGCCAGCATTGACGGAGACTGGAACACCGGGGAGCTGTTTTTT.

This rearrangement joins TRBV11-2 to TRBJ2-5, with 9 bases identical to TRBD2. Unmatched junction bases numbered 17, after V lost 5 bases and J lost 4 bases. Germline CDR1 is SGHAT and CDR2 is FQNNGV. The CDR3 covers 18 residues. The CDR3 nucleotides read TGTGCCAGCAGCCTCTCGGTAGCGGGAGATCTCTTTTTAGAGACCCAGTACTTC. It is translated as CASSLSVAGDLFLETQYF.

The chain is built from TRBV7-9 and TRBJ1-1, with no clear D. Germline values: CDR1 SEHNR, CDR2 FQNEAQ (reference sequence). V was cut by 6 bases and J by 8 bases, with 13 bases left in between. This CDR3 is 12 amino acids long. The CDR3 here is CASSYPGGEAFF. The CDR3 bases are TGTGCCAGCAGTTATCCCGGTGGAGAAGCTTTCTTT.

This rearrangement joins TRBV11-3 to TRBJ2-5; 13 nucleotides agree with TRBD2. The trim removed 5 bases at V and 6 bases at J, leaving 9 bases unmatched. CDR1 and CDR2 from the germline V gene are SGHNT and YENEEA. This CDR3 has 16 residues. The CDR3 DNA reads TGTGCCAGCAGCCCTCGGACTAGCGGGAGTATAAAGACCCAGTACTTC. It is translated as CASSPRTSGSIKTQYF.

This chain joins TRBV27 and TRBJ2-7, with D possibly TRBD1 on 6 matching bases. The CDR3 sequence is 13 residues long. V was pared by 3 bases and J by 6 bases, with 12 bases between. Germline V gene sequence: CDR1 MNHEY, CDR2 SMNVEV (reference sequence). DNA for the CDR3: TGTGCCAGCAGTTTGAACAGGGTGGGCGAGCAGTACTTC. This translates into CASSLNRVGEQYF.

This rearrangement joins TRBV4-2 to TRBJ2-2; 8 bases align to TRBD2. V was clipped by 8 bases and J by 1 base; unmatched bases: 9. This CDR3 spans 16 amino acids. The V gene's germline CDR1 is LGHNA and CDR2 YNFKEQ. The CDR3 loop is CASSPPGGVNTGELFF. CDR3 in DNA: TGTGCCAGCTCCCCCCCGGGAGGGGTGAACACCGGGGAGCTGTTTTTT.

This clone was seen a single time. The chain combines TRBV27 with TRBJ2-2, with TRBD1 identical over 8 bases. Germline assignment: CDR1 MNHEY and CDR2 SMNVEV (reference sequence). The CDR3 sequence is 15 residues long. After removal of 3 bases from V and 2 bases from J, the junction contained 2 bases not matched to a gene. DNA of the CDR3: TGTGCCAGCAGTTTTACAGGGGGAAACACCGGGGAGCTGTTTTTT. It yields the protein CASSFTGGNTGELFF.

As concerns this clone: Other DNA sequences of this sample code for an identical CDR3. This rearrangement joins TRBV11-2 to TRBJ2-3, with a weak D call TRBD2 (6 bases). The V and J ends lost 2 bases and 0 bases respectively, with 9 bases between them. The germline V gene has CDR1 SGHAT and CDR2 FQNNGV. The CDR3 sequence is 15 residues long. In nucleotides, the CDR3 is TGTGCCAGCAGCTTACGAGGGAGGAGCACAGATACGCAGTATTTT. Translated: CASSLRGRSTDTQYF.

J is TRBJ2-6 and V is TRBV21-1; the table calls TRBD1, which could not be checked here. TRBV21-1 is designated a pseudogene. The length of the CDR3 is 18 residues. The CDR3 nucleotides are TGTGCCAGCAGCAAACACGAGGGACACCACTCTGGGGCCAACGTCCTGACTTTC. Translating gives CASSKHEGHHSGANVLTF.

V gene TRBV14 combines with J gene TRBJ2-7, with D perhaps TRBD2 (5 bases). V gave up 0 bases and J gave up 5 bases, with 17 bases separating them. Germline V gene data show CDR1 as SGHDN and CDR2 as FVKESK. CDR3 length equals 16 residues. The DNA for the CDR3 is TGTGCCAGCAGCCAAGATGGAGGCCAGAGACCGGACGAGCAGTACTTC. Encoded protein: CASSQDGGQRPDEQYF.

CDR3 residues: CASSPDRGFSNEQFF. The CDR3 bases are TGTGCCAGCTCACCAGACAGGGGGTTTTCCAATGAGCAGTTCTTC. The V and J genes are TRBV18 and TRBJ2-1, with 9 bases that match TRBD1. Per the germline V gene, CDR1 is KGHSH and CDR2 is LQKENI. Trimming removed 2 bases from V and 6 bases from J; junction bases left unmatched: 5. This CDR3 contains 15 residues.

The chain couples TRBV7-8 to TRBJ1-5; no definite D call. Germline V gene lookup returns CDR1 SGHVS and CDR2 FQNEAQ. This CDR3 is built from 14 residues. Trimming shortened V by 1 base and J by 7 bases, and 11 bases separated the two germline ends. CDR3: CASSLETSRQPQHF. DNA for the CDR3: TGTGCCAGCAGCTTAGAAACGTCCCGGCAGCCCCAGCATTTT.

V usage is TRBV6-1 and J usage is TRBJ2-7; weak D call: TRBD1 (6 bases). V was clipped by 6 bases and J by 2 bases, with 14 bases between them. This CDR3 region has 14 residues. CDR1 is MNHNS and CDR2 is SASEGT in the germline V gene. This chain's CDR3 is CASRISGTPYEQYF. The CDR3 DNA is TGTGCCAGCAGGATATCCGGGACACCCTACGAGCAGTACTTC.

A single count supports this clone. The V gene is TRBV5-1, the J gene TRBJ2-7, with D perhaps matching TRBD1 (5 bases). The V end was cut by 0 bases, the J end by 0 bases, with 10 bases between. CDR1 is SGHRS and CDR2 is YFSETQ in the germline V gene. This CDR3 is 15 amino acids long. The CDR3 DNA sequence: TGCGCCAGCAGCTTGGGCAGGGTAATCTCCTACGAGCAGTACTTC. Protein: CASSLGRVISYEQYF.

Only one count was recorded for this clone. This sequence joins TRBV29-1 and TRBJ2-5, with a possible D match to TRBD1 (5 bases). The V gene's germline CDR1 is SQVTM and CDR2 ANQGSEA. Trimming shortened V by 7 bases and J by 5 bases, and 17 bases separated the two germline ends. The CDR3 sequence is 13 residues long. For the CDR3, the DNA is TGCAGCGCTTTGGACACGGAGTCGGAGACCCAGTACTTC. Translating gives CSALDTESETQYF.

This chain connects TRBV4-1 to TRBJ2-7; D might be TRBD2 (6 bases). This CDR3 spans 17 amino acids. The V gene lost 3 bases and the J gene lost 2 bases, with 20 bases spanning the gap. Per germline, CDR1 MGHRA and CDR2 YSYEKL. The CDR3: CASSHWDSERAPYEQYF. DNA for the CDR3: TGCGCCAGCAGCCACTGGGACTCTGAGCGGGCCCCCTACGAGCAGTACTTC.

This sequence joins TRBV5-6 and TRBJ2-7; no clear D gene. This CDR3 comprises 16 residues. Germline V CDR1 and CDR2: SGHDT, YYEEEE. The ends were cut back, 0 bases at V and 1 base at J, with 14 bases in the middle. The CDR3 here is CASSLGVGIVSYEQYF. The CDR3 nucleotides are TGTGCCAGCAGCTTGGGGGTGGGTATCGTTTCCTACGAGCAGTACTTC.

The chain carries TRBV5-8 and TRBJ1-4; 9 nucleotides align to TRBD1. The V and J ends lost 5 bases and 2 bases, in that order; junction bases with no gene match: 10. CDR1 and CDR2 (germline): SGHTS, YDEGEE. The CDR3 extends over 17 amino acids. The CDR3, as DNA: TGTGCCAGCAGGAAGGACAGGGGATATTCGACTAATGAAAAACTGTTTTTT. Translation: CASRKDRGYSTNEKLFF.

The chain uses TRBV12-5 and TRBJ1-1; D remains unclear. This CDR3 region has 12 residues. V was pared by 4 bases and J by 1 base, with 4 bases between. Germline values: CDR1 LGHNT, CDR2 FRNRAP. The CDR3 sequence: CASGYPNTEAFF. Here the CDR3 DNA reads TGTGCTAGTGGTTACCCGAACACTGAAGCTTTCTTT.

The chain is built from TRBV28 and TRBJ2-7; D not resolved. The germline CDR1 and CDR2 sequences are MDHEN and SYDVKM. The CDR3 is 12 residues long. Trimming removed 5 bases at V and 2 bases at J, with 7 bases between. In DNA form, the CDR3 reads TGTGCCAGCAGTGGCTATACCTACGAGCAGTACTTC. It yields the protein CASSGYTYEQYF.

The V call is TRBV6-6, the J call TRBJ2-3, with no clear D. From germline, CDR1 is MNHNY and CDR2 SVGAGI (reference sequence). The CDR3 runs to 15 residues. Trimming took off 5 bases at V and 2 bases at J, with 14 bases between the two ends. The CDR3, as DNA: TGTGCCAGCAGTACCACAGATGGAGACACAGATACGCAGTATTTT. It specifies CASSTTDGDTDTQYF.

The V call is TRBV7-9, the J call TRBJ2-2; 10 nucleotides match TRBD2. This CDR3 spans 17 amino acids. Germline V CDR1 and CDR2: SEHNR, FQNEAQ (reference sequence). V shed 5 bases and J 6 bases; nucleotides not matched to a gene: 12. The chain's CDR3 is CASSPPPGLAGAGELFF. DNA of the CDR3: TGTGCCAGCAGCCCCCCGCCCGGGCTAGCGGGAGCCGGGGAGCTGTTTTTT.

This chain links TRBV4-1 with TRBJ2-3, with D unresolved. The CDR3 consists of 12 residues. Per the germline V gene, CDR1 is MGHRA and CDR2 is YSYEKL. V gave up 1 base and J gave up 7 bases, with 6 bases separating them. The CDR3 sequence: CASSQGTNTQYF. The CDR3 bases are TGCGCCAGCAGCCAAGGCACGAATACGCAGTATTTT.

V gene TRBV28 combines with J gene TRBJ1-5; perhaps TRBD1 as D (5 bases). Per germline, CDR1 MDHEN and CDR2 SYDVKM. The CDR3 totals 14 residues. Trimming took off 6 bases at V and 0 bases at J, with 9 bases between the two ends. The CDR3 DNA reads TGTGCCAGCAGCTTGGGACTTAGCAATCAGCCCCAGCATTTT. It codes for CASSLGLSNQPQHF.

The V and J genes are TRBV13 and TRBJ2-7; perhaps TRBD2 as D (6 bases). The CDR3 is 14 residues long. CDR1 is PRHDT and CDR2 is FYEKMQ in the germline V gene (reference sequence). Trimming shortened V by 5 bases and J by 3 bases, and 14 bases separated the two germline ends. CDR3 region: CASSAERDFYEQYF. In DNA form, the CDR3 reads TGTGCCAGCAGCGCAGAAAGGGACTTCTACGAGCAGTACTTC.

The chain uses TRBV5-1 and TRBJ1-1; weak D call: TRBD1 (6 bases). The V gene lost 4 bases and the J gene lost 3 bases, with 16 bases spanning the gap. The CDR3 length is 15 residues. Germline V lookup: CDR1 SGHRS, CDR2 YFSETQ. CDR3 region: CASSGEQGVYTEAFF. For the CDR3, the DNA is TGCGCCAGCAGCGGCGAACAGGGCGTATACACTGAAGCTTTCTTT.

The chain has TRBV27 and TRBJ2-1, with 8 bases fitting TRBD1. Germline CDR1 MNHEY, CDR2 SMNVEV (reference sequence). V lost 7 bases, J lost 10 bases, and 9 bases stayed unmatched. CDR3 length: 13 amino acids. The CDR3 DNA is TGTGCCAGCATGACAGGGGACTCCGCGGAGCAGTTCTTC. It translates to CASMTGDSAEQFF.

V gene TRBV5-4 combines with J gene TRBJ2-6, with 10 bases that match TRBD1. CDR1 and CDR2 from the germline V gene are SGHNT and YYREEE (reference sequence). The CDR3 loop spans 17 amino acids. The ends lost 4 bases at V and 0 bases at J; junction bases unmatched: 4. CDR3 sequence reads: CASSGGQGFSGANVLTF. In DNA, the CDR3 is TGTGCCAGCAGCGGGGGACAGGGGTTCTCTGGGGCCAACGTCCTGACTTTC.

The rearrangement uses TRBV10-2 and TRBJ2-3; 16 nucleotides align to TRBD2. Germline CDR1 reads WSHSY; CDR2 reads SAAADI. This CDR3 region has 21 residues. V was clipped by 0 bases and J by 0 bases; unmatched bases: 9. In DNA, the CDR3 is TGCGCCAGCAGTGAGTCGTGGGGGACTAGCGGGAGGGCCCCTAGCACAGATACGCAGTATTTT. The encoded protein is CASSESWGTSGRAPSTDTQYF.

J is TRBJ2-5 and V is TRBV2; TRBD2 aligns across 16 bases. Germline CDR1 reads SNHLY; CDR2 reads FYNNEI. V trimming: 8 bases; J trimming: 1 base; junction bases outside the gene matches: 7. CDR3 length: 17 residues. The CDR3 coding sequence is TGTGCCAGCTGGGGGACTAGCGGGAGGGATACCCAAGAGACCCAGTACTTC. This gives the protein CASWGTSGRDTQETQYF.

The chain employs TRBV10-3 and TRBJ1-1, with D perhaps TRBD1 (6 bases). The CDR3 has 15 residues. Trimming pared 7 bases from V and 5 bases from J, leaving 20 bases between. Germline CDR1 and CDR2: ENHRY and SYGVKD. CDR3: CAIMGARQGRTEAFF. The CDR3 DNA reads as TGTGCCATCATGGGGGCTCGTCAGGGGCGGACTGAAGCTTTCTTT.